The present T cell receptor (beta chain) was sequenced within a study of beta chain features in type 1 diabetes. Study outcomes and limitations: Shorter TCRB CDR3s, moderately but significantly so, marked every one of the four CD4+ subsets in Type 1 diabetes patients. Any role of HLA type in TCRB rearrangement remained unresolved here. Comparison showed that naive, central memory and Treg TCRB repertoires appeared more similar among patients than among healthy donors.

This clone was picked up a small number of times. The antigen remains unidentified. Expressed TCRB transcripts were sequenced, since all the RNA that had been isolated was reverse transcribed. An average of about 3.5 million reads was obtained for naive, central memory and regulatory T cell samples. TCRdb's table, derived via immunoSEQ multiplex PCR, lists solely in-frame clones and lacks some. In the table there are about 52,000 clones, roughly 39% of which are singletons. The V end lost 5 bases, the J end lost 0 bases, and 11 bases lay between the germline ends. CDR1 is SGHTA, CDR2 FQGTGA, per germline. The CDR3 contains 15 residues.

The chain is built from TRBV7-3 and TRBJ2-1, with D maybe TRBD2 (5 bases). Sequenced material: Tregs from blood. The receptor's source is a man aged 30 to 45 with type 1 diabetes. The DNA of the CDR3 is TGTGCCAGCAGCCCCGGGGTGGTCTCCTACAATGAGCAGTTCTTC. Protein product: CASSPGVVSYNEQFF. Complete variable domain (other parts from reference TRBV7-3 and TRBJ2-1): GAGVSQTPSNKVTEKGKYVELRCDPISGHTALYWYRQSLGQGPEFLIYFQGTGAADDSGLPNDRFFAVRPEGSVSTLKIQRTERGDSAVYLCASSPGVVSYNEQFFGPGTRLTVL.